This TCR beta chain was recorded in a study of shared clonotypes between healthy human individuals. Notes on this clone: This CDR3 is also generated by other DNA sequences in the sample.

Naive CD8 populations comprised CD45RO-negative cells positively selected for CCR7, excluding terminally differentiated effector memory CD45RA+ cells. The germline gives CDR1 LNHDA, CDR2 SQIVND (reference sequence). CDR3 length: 14 residues. V was clipped by 6 bases and J by 0 bases, with 12 bases between them. Sequencing was performed with immunoSEQ multiplex PCR; in TCRdb, only in-frame clones are kept and a portion is missing. The sample lists about 2.1 million clones; under 95% were seen once. Sequencing was carried out using naive CD8+ T cells from PBMCs. The receptor was derived from a man younger than 30 in good health. Some clones in this sample may be carry-over from other donors' samples. The chain carries TRBV19 and TRBJ2-7; D may match TRBD1 or TRBD2 (5 bases each). The CDR3 reads CASSFGASSYEQYF. The CDR3 DNA is TGTGCCAGTAGCTTCGGGGCATCCTCCTACGAGCAGTACTTC. Together with reference TRBV19 and TRBJ2-7, the CDR3 gives the full variable domain: DGGITQSPKYLFRKEGQNVTLSCEQNLNHDAMYWYRQDPGQGLRLIYYSQIVNDFQKGDIAEGYSVSREKKESFPLTVTSAQKNPTAFYLCASSFGASSYEQYFGPGTRLTVT.